This T cell receptor (beta chain) is from a study of blood T cell repertoires in COVID-19. Study-level background: Samples of COVID-19 (acute and convalescent) were obtained from the United States, Italy and Spain.

The table came from immunoSEQ multiplex PCR; TCRdb's copy has only in-frame clones and leaves some out. The sample lists roughly 97,000 clones; approximately 80% were seen once. Germline assignment: CDR1 SGHRS and CDR2 YFSETQ. V dropped 2 bases and J dropped 0 bases, with 8 bases sitting between them. This CDR3 has 15 amino acids. The V call is TRBV5-1, the J call TRBJ1-4; D perhaps matches TRBD1 (5 bases). This receptor was taken from a man aged 65 to 85 with acute or convalescent COVID-19. The specimen sequenced was peripheral blood. The CDR3 spells CASSFTGTTNEKLFF. The CDR3 DNA follows: TGCGCCAGCAGCTTCACAGGTACAACTAATGAAAAACTGTTTTTT.